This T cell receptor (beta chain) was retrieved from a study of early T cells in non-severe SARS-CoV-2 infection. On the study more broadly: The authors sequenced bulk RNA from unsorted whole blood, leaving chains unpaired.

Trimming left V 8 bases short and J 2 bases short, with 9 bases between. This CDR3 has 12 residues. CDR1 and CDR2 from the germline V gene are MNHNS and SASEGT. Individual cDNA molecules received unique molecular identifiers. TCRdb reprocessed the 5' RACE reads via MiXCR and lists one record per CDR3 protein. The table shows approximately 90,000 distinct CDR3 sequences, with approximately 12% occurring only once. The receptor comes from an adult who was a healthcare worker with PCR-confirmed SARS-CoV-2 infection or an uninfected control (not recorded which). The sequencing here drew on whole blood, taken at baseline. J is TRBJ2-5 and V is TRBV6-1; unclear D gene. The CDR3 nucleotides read TGTGCCAGCGGGTTTCAGCAAGAGACCCAGTACTTC. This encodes CASGFQQETQYF.